What follows describes a single T cell receptor beta chain. Its cognate antigen is unknown. Assay: immunoSEQ multiplex PCR; the TCRdb copy retains only in-frame clones and omits some. The sample has 20,000 to 25,000 clones; around 82% are singletons. The data were obtained in a study of T cell responses to AZD1222 COVID-19 vaccine. Germline CDR1 KGHSH, CDR2 LQKENI. Trimming at V came to 3 bases and at J to 4 bases, leaving 10 bases not matched to a gene. The CDR3 sequence is 18 residues long. Study-level results: White British ancestry dominated among donors, who included more females, and clonal diversity was possibly underestimated.

The J gene is TRBJ2-2, the V gene TRBV18, with TRBD1 matching over 11 bases. The source material was peripheral blood, sampled on day 0 of AZD1222 vaccination. The receptor was derived from an adult in good health. CDR3: CASSPDRDRGMVTGELFF. CDR3 DNA: TGTGCCAGCTCACCCGACCGGGACAGGGGGATGGTCACCGGGGAGCTGTTTTTT. Looking up the rest from reference TRBV18 and TRBJ2-2 gives the full variable domain: NAGVMQNPRHLVRRRGQEARLRCSPMKGHSHVYWYRQLPEEGLKFMVYLQKENIIDESGMPKERFSAEFPKEGPSILRIQQVVRGDSAAYFCASSPDRDRGMVTGELFFGEGSRLTVL.